In its sample, the clone carrying this TCR beta chain was seen a few times. Template switching supplied a universal primer site; unique molecular identifiers were carried on the cDNA. TCRdb redid the calling of the 5' RACE reads with MiXCR, one entry per CDR3 protein. The sample has 500,000 to 650,000 distinct CDR3 sequences, 20% to 25% seen once. This entry comes from a study of identical twins. With 7 bases removed from V and 1 base from J, the gap between germline ends came to 13 bases. The length of the CDR3 is 15 residues. CDR1 is MNHNS and CDR2 is SASEGT in the germline V gene. A further study also used this sample, focusing on yellow fever vaccine responses in identical twins.

The sequence came from a woman under 30 in good health. The V and J genes are TRBV6-1 and TRBJ2-2; maybe TRBD1 (5 bases). The sample taken for sequencing was CD4+ T cells sorted from blood. DNA for the CDR3: TGTGCCAGCAAACAACAGGACCTGAACACCGGGGAGCTGTTTTTT. This encodes CASKQQDLNTGELFF.